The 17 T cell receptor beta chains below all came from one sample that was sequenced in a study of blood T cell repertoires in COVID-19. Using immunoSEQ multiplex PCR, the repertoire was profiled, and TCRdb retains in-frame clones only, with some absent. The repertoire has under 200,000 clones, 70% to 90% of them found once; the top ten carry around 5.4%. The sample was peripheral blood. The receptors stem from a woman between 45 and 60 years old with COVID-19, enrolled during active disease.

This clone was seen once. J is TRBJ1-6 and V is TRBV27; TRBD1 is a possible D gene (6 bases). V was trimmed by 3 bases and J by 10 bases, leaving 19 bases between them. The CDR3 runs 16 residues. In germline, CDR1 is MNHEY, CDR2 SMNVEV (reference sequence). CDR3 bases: TGTGCCAGCAGTTTCCGGCCAGGGGCGGGAGAATCACCCCTCCACTTT. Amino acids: CASSFRPGAGESPLHF.

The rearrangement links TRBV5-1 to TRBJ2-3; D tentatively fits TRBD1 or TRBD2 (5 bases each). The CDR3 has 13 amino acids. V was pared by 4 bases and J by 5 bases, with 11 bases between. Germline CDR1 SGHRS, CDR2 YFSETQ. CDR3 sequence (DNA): TGCGCCAGCAGCCTGGGACGGGAAGATACGCAGTATTTT. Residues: CASSLGREDTQYF.

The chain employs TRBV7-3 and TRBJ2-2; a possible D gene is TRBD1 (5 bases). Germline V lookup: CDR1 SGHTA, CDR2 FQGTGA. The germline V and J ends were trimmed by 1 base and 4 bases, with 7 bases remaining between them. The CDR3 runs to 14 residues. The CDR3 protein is CASSLRQPTGELFF. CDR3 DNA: TGTGCCAGCAGCTTAAGACAGCCCACCGGGGAGCTGTTTTTT.

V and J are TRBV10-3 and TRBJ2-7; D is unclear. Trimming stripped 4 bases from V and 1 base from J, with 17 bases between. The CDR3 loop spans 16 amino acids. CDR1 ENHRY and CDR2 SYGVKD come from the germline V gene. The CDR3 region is CAISVFAARDSYEQYF. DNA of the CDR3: TGTGCCATCAGTGTTTTTGCGGCCCGAGATTCCTACGAGCAGTACTTC.

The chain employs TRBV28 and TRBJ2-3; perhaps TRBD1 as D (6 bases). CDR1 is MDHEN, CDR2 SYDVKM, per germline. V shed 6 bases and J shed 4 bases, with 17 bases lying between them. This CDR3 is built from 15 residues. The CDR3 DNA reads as TGTGCCAGCAGCCTCAGTAGGGGGAGCGCAGATACGCAGTATTTT. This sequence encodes CASSLSRGSADTQYF.

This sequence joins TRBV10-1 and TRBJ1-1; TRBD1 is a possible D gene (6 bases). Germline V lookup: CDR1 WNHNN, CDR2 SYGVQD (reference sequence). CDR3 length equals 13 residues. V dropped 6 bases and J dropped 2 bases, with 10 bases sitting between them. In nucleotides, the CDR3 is TGCGCCAGCAGGGTGGACAGAAACACTGAAGCTTTCTTT. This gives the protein CASRVDRNTEAFF.

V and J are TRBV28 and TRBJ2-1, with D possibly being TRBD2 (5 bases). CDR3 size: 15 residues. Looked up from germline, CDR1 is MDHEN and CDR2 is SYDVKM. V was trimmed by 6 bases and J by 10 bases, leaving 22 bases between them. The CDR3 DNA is TGTGCCAGCAGAAACGCTAAAGCCGGGGTGGAGGAGCAGTTCTTC. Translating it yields CASRNAKAGVEEQFF. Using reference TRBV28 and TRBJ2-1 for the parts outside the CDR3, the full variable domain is DVKVTQSSRYLVKRTGEKVFLECVQDMDHENMFWYRQDPGLGLRLIYFSYDVKMKEKGDIPEGYSVSREKKERFSLILESASTNQTSMYLCASRNAKAGVEEQFFGPGTRLTVL.

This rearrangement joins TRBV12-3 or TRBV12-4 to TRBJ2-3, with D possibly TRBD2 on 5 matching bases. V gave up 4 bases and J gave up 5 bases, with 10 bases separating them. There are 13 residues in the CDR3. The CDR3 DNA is TGTGCCAGCAGTTCGAGGGCAGTAGATACGCAGTATTTT. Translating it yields CASSSRAVDTQYF.

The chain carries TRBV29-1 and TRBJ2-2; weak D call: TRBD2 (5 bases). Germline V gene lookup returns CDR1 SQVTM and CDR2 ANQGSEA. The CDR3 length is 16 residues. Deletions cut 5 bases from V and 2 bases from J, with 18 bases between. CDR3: CSVSKPGRTNTGELFF. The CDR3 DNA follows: TGCAGCGTTTCAAAGCCCGGACGGACTAACACCGGGGAGCTGTTTTTT.

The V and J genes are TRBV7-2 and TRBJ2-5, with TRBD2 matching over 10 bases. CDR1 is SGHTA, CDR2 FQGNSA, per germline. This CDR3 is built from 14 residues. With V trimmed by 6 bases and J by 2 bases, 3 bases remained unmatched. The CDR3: CASRPTSGQETQYF. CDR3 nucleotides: TGTGCCAGCAGGCCGACTAGCGGGCAAGAGACCCAGTACTTC.

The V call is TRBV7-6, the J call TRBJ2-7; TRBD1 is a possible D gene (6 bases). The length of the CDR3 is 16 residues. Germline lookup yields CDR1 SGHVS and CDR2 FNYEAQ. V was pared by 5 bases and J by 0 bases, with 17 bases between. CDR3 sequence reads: CASSPGTPQVSYEQYF. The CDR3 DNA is TGTGCCAGCAGCCCCGGGACACCGCAAGTCTCCTACGAGCAGTACTTC.

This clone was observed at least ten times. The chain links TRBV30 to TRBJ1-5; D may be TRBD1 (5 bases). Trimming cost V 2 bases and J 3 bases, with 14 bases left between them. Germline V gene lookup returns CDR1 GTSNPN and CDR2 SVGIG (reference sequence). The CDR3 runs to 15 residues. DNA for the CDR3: TGTGCCTGGAGTCCCGTGGGGCGGAACAATCAGCCCCAGCATTTT. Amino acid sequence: CAWSPVGRNNQPQHF.

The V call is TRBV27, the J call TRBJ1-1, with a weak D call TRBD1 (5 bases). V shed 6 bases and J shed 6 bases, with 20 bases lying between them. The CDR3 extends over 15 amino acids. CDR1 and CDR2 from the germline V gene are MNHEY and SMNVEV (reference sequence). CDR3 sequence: CASSITWQGEAEAFF. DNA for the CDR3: TGTGCCAGCAGCATAACTTGGCAGGGTGAGGCTGAAGCTTTCTTT.

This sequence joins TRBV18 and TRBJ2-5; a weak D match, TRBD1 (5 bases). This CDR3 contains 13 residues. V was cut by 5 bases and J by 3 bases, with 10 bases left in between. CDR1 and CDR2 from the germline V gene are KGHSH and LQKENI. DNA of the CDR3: TGTGCCAGCTCAGATGGACAAGAAGAGACCCAGTACTTC. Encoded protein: CASSDGQEETQYF.

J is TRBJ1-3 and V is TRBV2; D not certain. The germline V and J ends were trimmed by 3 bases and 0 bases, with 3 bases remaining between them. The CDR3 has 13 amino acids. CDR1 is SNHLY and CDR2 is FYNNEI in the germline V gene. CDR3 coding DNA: TGTGCCAGCAGTGACGGCTCTGGAAACACCATATATTTT. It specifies CASSDGSGNTIYF.

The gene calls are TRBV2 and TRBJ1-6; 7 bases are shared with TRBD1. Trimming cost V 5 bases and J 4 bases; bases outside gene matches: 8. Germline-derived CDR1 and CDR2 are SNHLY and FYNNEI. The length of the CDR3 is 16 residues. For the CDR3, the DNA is TGTGCCAGCAGTTCCACCGGGACAGAATATAATTCACCCCTCCACTTT. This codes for CASSSTGTEYNSPLHF.

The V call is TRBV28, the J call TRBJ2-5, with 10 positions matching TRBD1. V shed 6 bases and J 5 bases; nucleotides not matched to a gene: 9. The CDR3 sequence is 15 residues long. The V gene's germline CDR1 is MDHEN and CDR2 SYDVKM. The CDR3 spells CASSRDRGRYETQYF. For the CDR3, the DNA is TGTGCCAGCAGCCGGGACAGGGGAAGGTATGAGACCCAGTACTTC.